This T cell receptor beta chain was profiled in a study of blood T cell repertoires in COVID-19. Study-level information: Donors in the United States, Italy and Spain gave samples during acute or convalescent COVID-19. The cDNA or gDNA used as material had been derived from T cells, B-cell-depleted T cells, or PBMCs.

Deletions cut 6 bases from V and 6 bases from J, with 19 bases between. Looked up from germline, CDR1 is MNHEY and CDR2 is SVGAGI. The CDR3 sequence is 15 residues long. Categorization into cohorts depended on clinical history that participants reported. Within the 2 weeks before study entry, each person in the exposed group met a COVID-19 case. The repertoire was sequenced with immunoSEQ multiplex PCR; TCRdb's copy has only in-frame clones and lacks some. The sample records 350,000 to 450,000 clones, approximately 91% being singletons. This receptor was obtained from a woman in her forties who had been exposed to COVID-19. The gene calls are TRBV6-5 and TRBJ2-3; maybe TRBD2 (5 bases). Sequenced sample: PBMCs or T cells enriched from blood (not recorded which). In DNA, the CDR3 is TGTGCCAGCAGCAATGTCTTCGGGGAACGGGATACGCAGTATTTT. This translates into CASSNVFGERDTQYF.